These T cell receptor beta chains were read from a single sample in a study of blood T cells in healthy people across ages. TCRdb analysed the 5' RACE reads with MiXCR anew, one entry per CDR3 protein. Among 1.5 million to 2 million distinct CDR3 sequences listed, about two fifths were seen once. Source material: blood. These receptor sequences come from a human donor in good health. Both conserved end residues are part of each CDR3. Each record gives: CDR3 DNA, CDR3 protein, clone size, V gene, D gene, J gene. A D gene is named only where the DNA matches it firmly. Some rows have no size entry. The others give once, few or many, or a class for an expanded clone.

TGCAGTGTCCCGAAGCTGGGGGCCAACGTCCTGACTTTC	CSVPKLGANVLTF	few	TRBV20-1	-	TRBJ2-6
TGTGCCAGCAGTTACTCGAATCCCACAGATGCGCGGTATTTT	CASSYSNPTDARYF	-	TRBV6-2/TRBV6-3	-	TRBJ2-3
TGCGCCAGCAGCCAAGCAGCCGGGAATTCCAATGAGCAGTTCTTC	CASSQAAGNSNEQFF	-	TRBV4-3	-	TRBJ2-1
TGTGCCAGCAGCCAGGGGGCATCGAACTCTGGGGCCAACGTCCTGACTTTC	CASSQGASNSGANVLTF	-	TRBV4-2	-	TRBJ2-6
TGCAGCGTTGACGGGCAGGAAATGAACACTGAAGCTTTCTTT	CSVDGQEMNTEAFF	-	TRBV29-1	-	TRBJ1-1
TGTGCCAGCAGTTACGGAGGCAGAGAGGCAGATACGCAGTATTTT	CASSYGGREADTQYF	few	TRBV6-2/TRBV6-3	-	TRBJ2-3
TGTGCCACCAGCAGAGATAGGACAGTCTATGGCTACACCTTC	CATSRDRTVYGYTF	-	TRBV15	-	TRBJ1-2
TGTGCCACCAGTGATGACTTTTGGGGAGGCTACACCTTC	CATSDDFWGGYTF	few	TRBV24-1	-	TRBJ1-2
TGTGCCAGCAGTTTATTGGGGGTGGGGGCCAACGTCCTGACTTTC	CASSLLGVGANVLTF	-	TRBV12-3/TRBV12-4	-	TRBJ2-6
TGTGCCAGCAGCTTACCGGCTGGGAGTTCCTACGAGCAGTACTTC	CASSLPAGSSYEQYF	-	TRBV7-2	-	TRBJ2-7
TGTGCCAGCAGCTCTGGACAGCACCCGATGGAGCAGTACTTC	CASSSGQHPMEQYF	few	TRBV28	-	TRBJ2-7
TGTGCCAGCAGCCAATTTGGGGGGGGGACTGAAGCTTTCTTT	CASSQFGGGTEAFF	-	TRBV3-1	-	TRBJ1-1
TGTGCCACCTCAGTGCTCCAAGAGACCCAGTACTTC	CATSVLQETQYF	-	TRBV2	-	TRBJ2-5
TGTGCCATCAGTGGGACTAGCGGGGGGGCGGACGAGCAGTACTTC	CAISGTSGGADEQYF	-	TRBV10-3	TRBD2	TRBJ2-7
TGTGCCAGCAGATGGTTGACAGGGACGAACACCGGGGAGCTGTTTTTT	CASRWLTGTNTGELFF	few	TRBV12-3/TRBV12-4	TRBD1	TRBJ2-2
TGTGCCAGCAGGGCTAGCGGGGGCCCCTACGAGCAGTACTTC	CASRASGGPYEQYF	-	TRBV28	TRBD2	TRBJ2-7
TGTGCCAGCGGCGGAATAGTTGGGAGTCAGGGGGTGAACTACGAGCAGTACTTC	CASGGIVGSQGVNYEQYF	once	TRBV3-1	TRBD1	TRBJ2-7
TGTGCCATCCAGGGGTCTGGAGCCAACGTCCTGACTTTC	CAIQGSGANVLTF	many	TRBV7-2	-	TRBJ2-6
TGTGCCAGCAGCCGCAACAGTGAGCAGGTCTTC	CASSRNSEQVF	-	TRBV3-1	-	TRBJ2-1
TGTGCCAGCTCACCACGGGACACCGAAAATCAGCCCCAGCATTTT	CASSPRDTENQPQHF	-	TRBV18	-	TRBJ1-5
TGTGCCAGCAGCTTAGCCCAAGCCGGGACAGGGCACTACGAGCAGTACTTC	CASSLAQAGTGHYEQYF	many	TRBV11-2	TRBD1	TRBJ2-7
TGTGCCACCAGTGATGTCGGGGCGAGCCTACAAGAGACCCAGTACTTC	CATSDVGASLQETQYF	-	TRBV24-1	-	TRBJ2-5